This T cell receptor (beta chain) was recovered during a study of T cells in Graves' hyperthyroidism and ophthalmopathy. Study-level findings and limits: The model's output predicted ophthalmopathy at a median of 6.5 months prior to onset.

In the case of this clonotype: The antigen remains unidentified. An end of the junction does not agree with germline; a read error may underlie this.

This CDR3 has 12 amino acids. Germline V gives CDR1 SGHDN, CDR2 FVKESK. TCR beta CDR3 regions were amplified from RNA. A set of HTBI primers served as the primers for a first-round RT-PCR of the TCR CDR3. MiXCR, run by TCRdb on the multiplex PCR reads, gives a single entry per CDR3 protein. The sample includes roughly 510,000 distinct CDR3 sequences, 46% seen only once; the top ten take around 44%. Uncontrolled infection, other autoimmune disease, pregnancy and lactation each barred patients from inclusion. This receptor was taken from an adult woman with Graves' disease, either hyperthyroidism or ophthalmopathy (not recorded which). The sequencing sample was made of peripheral blood or thyroid tissue (not recorded which). V is TRBV14 and J is TRBJ1-3; TRBD1 matches at 9 bases. The CDR3 is CASRGQGDTVYF. The CDR3, as DNA: TGTGCCAGCAGGGGACAGGGAGACACCGTATATTTT.